The next 30 T cell receptor beta chains were all read from a single sample in a study of T cell clonality in common variable immunodeficiency. Generated by immunoSEQ multiplex PCR, the TCRdb table keeps only in-frame clones and is missing some. The repertoire consists of 35,000 to 55,000 clones, none detected only once. The sample comprised peripheral blood mononuclear cells. Receptors were obtained from a person aged 18-69 years in good health.

This clone has ten or more counts. The read terminates 3 residues before the CDR3 end, so the remaining end is supplied by the germline J gene. V usage is TRBV29-1 and J usage is TRBJ1-3, with 12 bases aligning to TRBD1. The length of the CDR3 is 15 residues. V shed 3 bases, J shed 1 base, and the junction held 1 base outside the gene matches. Germline V gene sequence: CDR1 SQVTM, CDR2 ANQGSEA. The CDR3 here is CSVEGQGASGNTIYF. The part of the CDR3 DNA that was read is TGCAGCGTTGAGGGACAGGGGGCTTCTGGAAACACC.

This clone was detected ten times or more. Read coverage stops 3 residues before the CDR3 terminus; the germline J gene supplies the remainder. The gene calls are TRBV7-2 and TRBJ1-1; D might be TRBD1 (5 bases). Germline assignment: CDR1 SGHTA and CDR2 FQGNSA. The germline V and J ends were trimmed by 0 bases and 1 base, with 6 bases remaining between them. The CDR3 has 14 amino acids. CDR3 bases read: TGTGCCAGCAGCTTAGCAGGGGCGAACACTGAA. Translation gives CASSLAGANTE. The whole CDR3 protein is CASSLAGANTEAFF.

This clone occurred many times. The CDR3 end is not reached by the read, which stops 3 residues before it; the germline J gene fills it in. The V and J genes are TRBV14 and TRBJ2-3, with D maybe TRBD2 (6 bases). This CDR3 comprises 15 residues. Germline lookup yields CDR1 SGHDN and CDR2 FVKESK. V was shortened by 4 bases and J by 0 bases, with 11 bases between the two germline ends. The CDR3 here is CASSPTRLSTDTQYF. The sequenced CDR3 bases are TGTGCCAGCAGCCCGACTAGACTTAGCACAGATACG.

The sample holds many counts of this clone. Incomplete CDR3 DNA: TGTGCCAGCAGGCAGACAGGGTCCCACGAG. Translated, it gives CASRQTGSHE. The full CDR3 protein reads CASRQTGSHEQYF. The chain joins TRBV5-6 to TRBJ2-7; 7 bases line up with TRBD1. The read gets to within 3 residues of the CDR3 end, and the germline J gene fills in the rest. Germline CDR1 and CDR2: SGHDT and YYEEEE. The CDR3 is 13 amino acids. With V trimmed by 5 bases and J by 5 bases, 7 bases remained unmatched. The full variable domain, its missing parts supplied by reference TRBV5-6 and TRBJ2-7, is DAGVTQSPTHLIKTRGQQVTLRCSPKSGHDTVSWYQQALGQGPQFIFQYYEEEERQRGNFPDRFSGHQFPNYSSELNVNALLLGDSALYLCASRQTGSHEQYFGPGTRLTVT.

This clone came up many times. The CDR3 is cut off 3 residues early in the read; its end comes from the germline J gene. V usage is TRBV10-3 and J usage is TRBJ1-1, with D perhaps matching TRBD1 (6 bases). The germline gives CDR1 ENHRY, CDR2 SYGVKD. With 5 bases removed from V and 7 bases from J, the gap between germline ends came to 14 bases. CDR3 size: 13 residues. CDR3 DNA, as far as it was read: TGTGCCATCAGTCCCGGGACAAGAAATGAA. It yields the protein CAISPGTRNE. The CDR3 in its entirety is CAISPGTRNEAFF.

This clone was counted at least ten times. The read is 3 residues too short to cover the CDR3 end, so that end is filled in from the germline J gene. The genes are TRBV6-1 and TRBJ1-4; TRBD1 aligns across 10 bases. The CDR3 has 15 amino acids. Germline loops: CDR1 MNHNS, CDR2 SASEGT. The CDR3 bases that were read are TGTGCCAGCAGTGAAGCATTGGGACAGGGGACGAAA. Amino acids: CASSEALGQGTK. The CDR3, in full, reads CASSEALGQGTKLFF.

This clone was counted ten times or more. The read ends 3 residues shy of where the CDR3 ends; the end is completed using the germline J gene. The chain employs TRBV20-1 and TRBJ1-1, with D possibly TRBD1 on 5 matching bases. This CDR3 is 12 amino acids long. With 2 bases removed from V and 5 bases from J, the gap between germline ends came to 9 bases. Germline-derived CDR1 and CDR2 are DFQATT and SNEGSKA (reference sequence). The covered CDR3 bases are TGCAGTGCTAGACAGGGCTGGACTGAA. This gives the protein CSARQGWTE. The entire CDR3 protein reads CSARQGWTEAFF.

This clone was found many times. The junction and the germline gene differ at one end; a read error may be behind it. The DNA read from the CDR3 is TGTGCTAGCAGCCCGCTTAGCGGGGGGGCCGGAGACAATGAG. Residues: CASSPLSGGAGDNE. The whole CDR3 region reads CASSPLSGGAGDNEQFF. V is TRBV7-7 and J is TRBJ2-1, with 11 bases identical to TRBD2. Read sequence stops 3 residues before the CDR3 end, and the germline J gene provides the missing end. The V gene's germline CDR1 is SSHAT and CDR2 FNYEAQ (reference sequence). This CDR3 region has 17 residues.

This clone was counted many times. Read data end 3 residues before the CDR3 end; the end is taken from the germline J gene. The chain joins TRBV30 to TRBJ1-1; D is undetermined. The CDR3 runs 14 residues. Germline loops: CDR1 GTSNPN, CDR2 SVGIG (reference sequence). V was clipped by 0 bases and J by 0 bases, with 8 bases between them. Incomplete CDR3 DNA: TGTGCCTGGAGTGTACAGACGGTGAACACTGAA. It codes for CAWSVQTVNTE. The complete CDR3 protein is CAWSVQTVNTEAFF.

This clone was picked up many times. The read is 3 residues too short to cover the CDR3 end, so that end is filled in from the germline J gene. The chain carries TRBV9 and TRBJ2-5; D uncertain. With 4 bases removed from V and 1 base from J, the gap between germline ends came to 11 bases. The V gene's germline CDR1 is SGDLS and CDR2 YYNGEE. The CDR3 consists of 14 residues. CDR3 bases read: TGTGCCAGCAGCTTACGACAAACCCAAGAGACC. This encodes CASSLRQTQET. The full CDR3 protein reads CASSLRQTQETQYF.

This clone has only a few counts. Sequencing ends 3 residues short of the CDR3 end; the germline J gene provides the rest. The chain combines TRBV19 with TRBJ2-1; 8 nucleotides line up with TRBD2. The CDR3 totals 15 residues. V gave up 5 bases and J gave up 8 bases; unmatched junction bases: 11. Germline CDR1 reads LNHDA; CDR2 reads SQIVND (reference sequence). CDR3 DNA, as far as it was read: TGTGCCAGTAGTGGCCCGGGCGGGAGGAAGTATGAG. It specifies CASSGPGGRKYE. The full CDR3 protein is CASSGPGGRKYEQFF.

There are a few counts of this clone. Read coverage stops 3 residues before the CDR3 terminus; the germline J gene supplies the remainder. V and J are TRBV7-6 and TRBJ1-2, with a tentative D call TRBD1 (6 bases). The germline V gene has CDR1 SGHVS and CDR2 FNYEAQ. This CDR3 is 14 amino acids long. CDR3 sequence: CASSLEGGPGDYTF. The CDR3 DNA, read in part, is TGTGCCAGCAGCTTGGAGGGGGGGCCAGGTGAC.

This clone was picked up many times. At one end the junction does not follow the germline gene, possibly because of a read error. The read falls 3 residues short of the CDR3 end, and the missing part is taken from the germline J gene. The rearrangement joins TRBV19 to TRBJ2-5; 10 bases align to TRBD1. This CDR3 is built from 14 residues. Germline-derived CDR1 and CDR2 are LNHDA and SQIVND (reference sequence). CDR3 protein: CASSIGTGEETQYF. The sequenced part of the CDR3 DNA is TGTGCCAGTAGCATAGGGACAGGGGAAGAGACC.

The sample holds many counts of this clone. From the germline J gene comes the end of the CDR3, since the read stops 3 residues before it. The chain uses TRBV11-3 and TRBJ2-7; TRBD1 is a possible D gene (6 bases). The CDR3 is made up of 15 amino acids. V dropped 3 bases and J dropped 0 bases, with 12 bases sitting between them. Germline V gene lookup returns CDR1 SGHNT and CDR2 YENEEA. Partial CDR3 DNA: TGTGCCAGCAGCTTTATCCGGGACAACTCCTACGAG. The encoded protein is CASSFIRDNSYE. The complete CDR3 protein is CASSFIRDNSYEQYF.

This clone was observed many times. The sequence runs out 3 residues before the end of the CDR3; the remainder is reconstructed from the germline J gene. The gene calls are TRBV14 and TRBJ1-1; 7 bases line up with TRBD1. Per the germline V gene, CDR1 is SGHDN and CDR2 is FVKESK. J lost 7 bases, V lost 4 bases, and 9 bases had no gene match. The CDR3 consists of 14 residues. The CDR3 spells CASSPDLTGSEAFF. The part of the CDR3 DNA that was read is TGTGCCAGCAGCCCGGATTTGACAGGGAGTGAA.

Ten or more counts support this clone. Read sequence stops 3 residues before the CDR3 end, and the germline J gene provides the missing end. The chain recombines TRBV6-2 or TRBV6-3 with TRBJ2-7, with D possibly matching TRBD1 (6 bases). The CDR3 spans 12 residues. Germline V gene lookup returns CDR1 MNHEY and CDR2 SVGEGT. Trimming took 7 bases from V and 2 from J, leaving 9 bases between them. The CDR3 sequence is CASTRTAYEQYF. The CDR3 DNA, read in part, is TGTGCCAGCACTCGGACAGCCTACGAG.

This clone was observed many times. The read comes to an end 3 residues before the CDR3 does, leaving the germline J gene to fill in the end. V usage is TRBV6-4 and J usage is TRBJ2-2; tentative D call: TRBD1 (5 bases). Trimming took off 4 bases at V and 9 bases at J, with 12 bases between the two ends. Germline V gives CDR1 MRHNA, CDR2 SNTAGT. This CDR3 spans 13 amino acids. CDR3 protein: CASSADTTRELFF. CDR3 DNA (partial): TGTGCCAGCAGTGCGGACACTACTAGGGAG.

In its sample, this clone was seen many times. The CDR3 extends 3 residues past the end of the read, so its final part is completed from the germline J gene. V and J are TRBV20-1 and TRBJ1-5; the match to TRBD1 covers 8 bases. The CDR3 covers 13 residues. V lost 6 bases, J lost 4 bases, and 5 bases stayed unmatched. The V gene's germline CDR1 is DFQATT and CDR2 SNEGSKA (reference sequence). The CDR3 loop is CSARDRSNQPQHF. The covered CDR3 bases are TGCAGTGCACGGGACAGGTCAAATCAGCCC.

This clone has at least ten counts. The part of the CDR3 DNA that was read is TGTGCCAGCTCACCTAAAGGGACTGGGAACTATGGC. Residues: CASSPKGTGNYG. The full CDR3 protein is CASSPKGTGNYGYTF. The V gene is TRBV18, the J gene TRBJ1-2, with D tentatively TRBD1 (5 bases). The read terminates 3 residues ahead of where the CDR3 ends, so the germline J gene completes it. Germline V gene lookup returns CDR1 KGHSH and CDR2 LQKENI. V was clipped by 3 bases and J by 2 bases, with 13 bases between them. The length of the CDR3 is 15 residues.

This clone was observed at least ten times. The read halts 3 residues ahead of the CDR3 end, with the missing end drawn from the germline J gene. The chain is built from TRBV5-1 and TRBJ2-5, with TRBD1 matching 12 bases. V was clipped by 4 bases and J by 1 base; unmatched bases: 5. The CDR3 sequence is 16 residues long. Germline CDR1 SGHRS, CDR2 YFSETQ. The sequenced part of the CDR3 DNA is TGCGCCAGCAGCCCGGGGACAGGGGGCGGCCAAGAGACC. Translated: CASSPGTGGGQET. Given in full, the CDR3 is CASSPGTGGGQETQYF.

This clone was seen many times. The CDR3 is cut off 3 residues early in the read; its end comes from the germline J gene. The V gene is TRBV5-1, the J gene TRBJ1-1; the D gene is possibly TRBD1 (5 bases). V was trimmed by 3 bases and J by 4 bases, leaving 19 bases between them. Germline CDR1 and CDR2: SGHRS and YFSETQ. The CDR3 covers 16 residues. The sequenced part of the CDR3 DNA is TGCGCCAGCAGCTGGGAGAGGCAGGGAGGTTTCACTGAA. Translating it yields CASSWERQGGFTE. The entire CDR3 protein is CASSWERQGGFTEAFF.

At least ten counts were recorded for this clone. The read terminates 3 residues ahead of where the CDR3 ends, so the germline J gene completes it. The chain carries TRBV29-1 and TRBJ2-7, with 10 nucleotides matching TRBD1. The length of the CDR3 is 14 residues. Germline CDR1 is SQVTM and CDR2 is ANQGSEA. With V trimmed by 6 bases and J by 5 bases, 10 bases remained unmatched. The CDR3 sequence is CSVSAGTGAHEQYF. CDR3 DNA (partial): TGCAGCGTGAGTGCCGGGACAGGGGCCCACGAG.

Notes on this clone: A read error is the likely source, as a far larger clone sits one nucleotide away. The sequenced fragment ends 3 residues before the CDR3 boundary, so the rest is inferred from the germline J gene. V and J are TRBV7-9 and TRBJ2-3; no definite D call. CDR1 and CDR2 from the germline V gene are SEHNR and FQNEAQ (reference sequence). The CDR3 covers 14 residues. The CDR3 DNA, read in part, is TGTTCCAGCAGCTTACGTGACTTAACAGATACG. Its protein product is CSSSLRDLTDT. The entire CDR3 is CSSSLRDLTDTQYF.

This clone was seen at least ten times. With a much larger clone just one base away, this may be a read error. The covered CDR3 bases are TGTGCCAGCAGCCCGCTACCGGGACAGGTAGATGAC. This encodes CASSPLPGQVDD. The entire CDR3 protein is CASSPLPGQVDDYTF. This sequence joins TRBV5-5 and TRBJ1-2; 8 nucleotides match TRBD1. The CDR3 end is not reached by the read, which stops 3 residues before it; the germline J gene fills it in. Germline V gene lookup returns CDR1 SGHKS and CDR2 YYEKEE (reference sequence). The CDR3 length is 15 residues. Together with reference TRBV5-5 and TRBJ1-2, the CDR3 gives the full variable domain: DAGVTQSPTHLIKTRGQQVTLRCSPISGHKSVSWYQQVLGQGPQFIFQYYEKEERGRGNFPDRFSARQFPNYSSELNVNALLLGDSALYLCASSPLPGQVDDYTFGSGTRLTVV.

This clone was seen at least ten times. Read data end 3 residues before the CDR3 end; the end is taken from the germline J gene. The V and J genes are TRBV20-1 and TRBJ2-7; 10 bases align to TRBD2. Germline lookup yields CDR1 DFQATT and CDR2 SNEGSKA (reference sequence). The CDR3 runs to 15 residues. The V gene end was trimmed by 0 bases and the J gene end by 5 bases; junction bases not matched to a gene: 7. CDR3 residues: CSARDISGRAHEQYF. CDR3 DNA, as far as it was read: TGCAGTGCTAGAGATATAAGCGGGAGGGCCCACGAG.

This clone appeared many times. The missing CDR3 end, 3 residues past where the read stops, is filled in from the germline J gene. The chain couples TRBV5-1 to TRBJ2-1; TRBD2 agrees at 14 bases. This CDR3 has 17 residues. The V gene end was trimmed by 2 bases and the J gene end by 2 bases; junction bases not matched to a gene: 3. Germline V lookup: CDR1 SGHRS, CDR2 YFSETQ. The sequenced part of the CDR3 DNA is TGCGCCAGCAGCTTACCGGGACTAGCGGGAGCCTACAATGAG. This translates into CASSLPGLAGAYNE. The CDR3, in full, reads CASSLPGLAGAYNEQFF.

Ten or more counts support this clone. The read comes to an end 3 residues before the CDR3 does, leaving the germline J gene to fill in the end. The V gene is TRBV28, the J gene TRBJ1-1; D is possibly TRBD1 (6 bases). The V end lost 5 bases, the J end lost 1 base, and 14 bases lay between the germline ends. CDR1 is MDHEN, CDR2 SYDVKM, per germline. This CDR3 has 15 residues. The CDR3 reads CASSTHRVSNTEAFF. The CDR3 bases that were read are TGTGCCAGCAGTACGCACAGGGTTTCGAACACTGAA.

This clone has only a few counts. Sequencing ends 3 residues short of the CDR3 end; the germline J gene provides the rest. This chain links TRBV11-3 with TRBJ2-7, with TRBD1 matching over 9 bases. V was clipped by 6 bases and J by 3 bases; unmatched bases: 6. This CDR3 has 14 residues. Germline V gene sequence: CDR1 SGHNT, CDR2 YENEEA. CDR3 bases read: TGTGCCAGCAGTCCCGGGACAGGGATCTACGAG. It translates to CASSPGTGIYE. The whole CDR3 region reads CASSPGTGIYEQYF.

This clone has ten or more counts. The CDR3 is CASSMGQVRNQPQHF. The DNA read from the CDR3 is TGTGCCAGTAGTATGGGACAGGTCCGCAATCAGCCC. The chain links TRBV19 to TRBJ1-5; 8 bases align to TRBD1. Read data end 3 residues before the CDR3 end; the end is taken from the germline J gene. CDR1 and CDR2 from the germline V gene are LNHDA and SQIVND (reference sequence). The trim removed 3 bases at V and 2 bases at J, leaving 3 bases unmatched. The length of the CDR3 is 15 residues.

This clone occurred many times. The observed sequence ends 3 residues before the CDR3 terminus, with the missing tail filled in from the germline J gene. The chain combines TRBV5-1 with TRBJ2-7; 14 nucleotides agree with TRBD2. V trimming: 0 bases; J trimming: 2 bases; junction bases outside the gene matches: 4. The CDR3 is 17 amino acids. Germline V lookup: CDR1 SGHRS, CDR2 YFSETQ. The CDR3 spells CASSLAETSGRAYEQYF. The part of the CDR3 DNA that was read is TGCGCCAGCAGCTTGGCCGAGACTAGCGGGAGGGCCTACGAG.